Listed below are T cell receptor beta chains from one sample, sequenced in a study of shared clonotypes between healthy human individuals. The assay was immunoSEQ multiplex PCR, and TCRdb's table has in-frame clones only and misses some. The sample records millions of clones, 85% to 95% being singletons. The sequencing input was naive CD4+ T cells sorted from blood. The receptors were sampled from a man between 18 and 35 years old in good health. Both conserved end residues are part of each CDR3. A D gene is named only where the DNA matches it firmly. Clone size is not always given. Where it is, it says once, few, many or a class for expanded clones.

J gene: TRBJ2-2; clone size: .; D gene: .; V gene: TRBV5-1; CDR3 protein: CASSLVVVRNTGELFF
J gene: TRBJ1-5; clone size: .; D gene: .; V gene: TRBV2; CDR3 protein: CASRRGMEEGGRNQPQHF
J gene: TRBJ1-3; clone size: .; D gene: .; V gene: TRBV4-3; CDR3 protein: CASSHWTVSTDSGNTIYF
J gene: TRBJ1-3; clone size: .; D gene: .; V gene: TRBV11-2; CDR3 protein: CASSFVEPSGNTIYF
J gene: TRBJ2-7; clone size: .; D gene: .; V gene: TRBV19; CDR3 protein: CASSIEARGGYEQYF
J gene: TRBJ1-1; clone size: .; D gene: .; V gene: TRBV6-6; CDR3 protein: CASNTGGSEAFF
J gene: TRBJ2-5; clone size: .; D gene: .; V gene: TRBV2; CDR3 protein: CASALVGETQYF
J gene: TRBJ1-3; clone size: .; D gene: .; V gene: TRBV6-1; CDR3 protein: CASSQGGFLSGNTIYF
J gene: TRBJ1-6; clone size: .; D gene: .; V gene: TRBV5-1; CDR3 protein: CASSLAGSRSSYNSPLHF
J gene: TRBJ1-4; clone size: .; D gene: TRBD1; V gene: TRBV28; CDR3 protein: CASSGTGGLEKLFF
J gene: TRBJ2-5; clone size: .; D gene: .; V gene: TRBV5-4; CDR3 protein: CASSSGGAEETQYF
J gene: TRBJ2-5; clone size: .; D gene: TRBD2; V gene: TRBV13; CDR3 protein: CASSLAGGYQETQYF
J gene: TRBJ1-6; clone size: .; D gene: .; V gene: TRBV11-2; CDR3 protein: CASSSRTDNSPLHF
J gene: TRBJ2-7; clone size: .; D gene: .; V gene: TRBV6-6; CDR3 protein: CASSSRTVPYEQYF
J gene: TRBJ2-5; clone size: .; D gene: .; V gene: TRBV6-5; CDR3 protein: CASSYPSGGETQYF
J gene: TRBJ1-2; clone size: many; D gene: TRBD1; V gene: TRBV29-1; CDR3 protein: CSAGQGGGYTF
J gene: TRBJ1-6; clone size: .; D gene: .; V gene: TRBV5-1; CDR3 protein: CASSLRGFNSPLHF
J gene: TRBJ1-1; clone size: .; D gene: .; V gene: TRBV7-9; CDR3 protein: CASSPSSGPRLAGFF
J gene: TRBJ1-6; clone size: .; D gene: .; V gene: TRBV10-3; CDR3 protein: CAISARGNSPLHF
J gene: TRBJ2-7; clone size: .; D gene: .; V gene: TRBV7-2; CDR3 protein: CASSSLRGYEQYF
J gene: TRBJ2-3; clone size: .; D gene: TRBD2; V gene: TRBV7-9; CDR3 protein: CASSSGTSGGNADTQYF
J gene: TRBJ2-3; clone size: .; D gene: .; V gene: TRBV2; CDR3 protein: CASRAGGDTQYF
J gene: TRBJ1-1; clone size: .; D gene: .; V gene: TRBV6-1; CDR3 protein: CASSEGYSEAFF
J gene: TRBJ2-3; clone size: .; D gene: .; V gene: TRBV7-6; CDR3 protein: CASSKPTEGTQYF
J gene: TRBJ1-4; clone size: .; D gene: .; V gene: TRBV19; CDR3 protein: CASSETSTEKLFF
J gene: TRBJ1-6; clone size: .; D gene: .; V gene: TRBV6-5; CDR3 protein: CASSRADTKVSPLHF
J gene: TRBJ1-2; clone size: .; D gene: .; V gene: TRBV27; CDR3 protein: CASSLFRPDVYGYTF
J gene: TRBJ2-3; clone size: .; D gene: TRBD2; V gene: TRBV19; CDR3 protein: CASNSGGAWTDTQYF
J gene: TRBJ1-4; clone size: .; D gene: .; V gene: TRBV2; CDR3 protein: CASSETGSVGEKLFF
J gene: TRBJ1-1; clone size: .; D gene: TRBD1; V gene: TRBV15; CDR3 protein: CATSRGDRGENTEAFF
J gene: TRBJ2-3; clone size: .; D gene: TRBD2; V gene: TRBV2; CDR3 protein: CASKLAGHTDTQYF
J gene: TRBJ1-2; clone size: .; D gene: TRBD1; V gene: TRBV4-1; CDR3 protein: CASSQGPTGNYGYTF
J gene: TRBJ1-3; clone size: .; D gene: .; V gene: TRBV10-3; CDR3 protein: CAISRAGTLGNTIYF
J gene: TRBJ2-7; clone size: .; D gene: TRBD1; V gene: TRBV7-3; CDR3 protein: CASSTDRRSYEQYF
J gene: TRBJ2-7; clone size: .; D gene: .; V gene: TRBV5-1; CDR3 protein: CASSHNPDLLSYEQYF
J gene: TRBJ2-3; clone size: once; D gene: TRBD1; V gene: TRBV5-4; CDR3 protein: CASSYNRGGTDTQYF
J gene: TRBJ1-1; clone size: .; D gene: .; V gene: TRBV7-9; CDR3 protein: CASSLDIGGTEAFF
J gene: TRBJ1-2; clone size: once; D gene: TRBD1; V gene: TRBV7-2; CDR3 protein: CASSSRDRGQHGYTF
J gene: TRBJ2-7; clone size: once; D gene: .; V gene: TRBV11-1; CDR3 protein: CASSLEWVGEQYF
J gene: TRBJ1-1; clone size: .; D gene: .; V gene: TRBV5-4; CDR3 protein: CASSLDSTMNTEAFF
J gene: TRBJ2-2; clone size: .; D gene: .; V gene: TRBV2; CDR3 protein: CASSSLWNTGELFF
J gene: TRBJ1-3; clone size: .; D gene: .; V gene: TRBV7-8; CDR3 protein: CASSVQGDGNTIYF
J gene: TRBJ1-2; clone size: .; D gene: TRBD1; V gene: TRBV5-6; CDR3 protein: CASSSRDRSNYGYTF
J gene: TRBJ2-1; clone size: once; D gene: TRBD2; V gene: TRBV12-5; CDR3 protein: CASDPGLAPRGEQFF
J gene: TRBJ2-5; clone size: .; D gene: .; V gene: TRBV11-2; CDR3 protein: CASTPPRVEETQYF
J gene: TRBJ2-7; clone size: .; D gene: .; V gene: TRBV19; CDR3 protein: CASSMKGYRRGQPTYEQYF
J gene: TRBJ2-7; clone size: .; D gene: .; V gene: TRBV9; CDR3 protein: CASSVGTTKTYEQYF
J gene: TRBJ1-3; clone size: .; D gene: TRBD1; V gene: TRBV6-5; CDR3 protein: CASTTPGGGNTIYF
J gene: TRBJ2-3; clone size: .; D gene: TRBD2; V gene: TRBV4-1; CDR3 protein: CASSQPGLAKSVDTQYF
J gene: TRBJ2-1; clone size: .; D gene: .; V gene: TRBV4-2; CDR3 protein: CASSQDSSPYNEQFF
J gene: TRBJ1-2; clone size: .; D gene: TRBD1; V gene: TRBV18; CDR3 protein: CASSRQGGGYGYTF
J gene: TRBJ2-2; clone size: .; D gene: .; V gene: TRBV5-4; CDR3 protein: CASSFGTTTGELFF
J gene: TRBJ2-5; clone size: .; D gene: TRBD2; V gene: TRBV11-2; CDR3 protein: CASSIRSSGAQETQYF